These 12 T cell receptor beta chains originate from one sample sequenced in a study of shared clonotypes between healthy human individuals. The protocol was immunoSEQ multiplex PCR, while the TCRdb copy is restricted to in-frame clones and leaves out a portion. The top ten clones hold roughly 12% of a sample with about 490,000 clones, roughly 85% of them seen once. The sequenced sample was PBMCs. The receptors originated from a woman between 40 and 50 years old in good health. Some clones in this sample may be carry-over from other donors' samples.

CDR3 nucleotides: TGTGCCAGCACCAGATCTAAGGCTCCCCAAGGCTACACCTTC. Amino acid sequence: CASTRSKAPQGYTF. The chain recombines TRBV6-1 with TRBJ1-2; no clear D gene. This CDR3 spans 14 amino acids. Germline lookup yields CDR1 MNHNS and CDR2 SASEGT. V was cut by 7 bases and J by 8 bases, with 20 bases left in between.

The sample holds a few counts of this clone. The rearrangement uses TRBV13 and TRBJ2-1; TRBD1 is a possible D gene (5 bases). Germline lookup yields CDR1 PRHDT and CDR2 FYEKMQ (reference sequence). V was cut by 0 bases and J by 5 bases, with 5 bases left in between. The CDR3 is made up of 13 amino acids. CDR3 protein: CASSLGGHNEQFF. CDR3 nucleotide sequence: TGTGCCAGCAGCTTAGGGGGGCACAATGAGCAGTTCTTC.

The gene calls are TRBV7-3 and TRBJ2-5; D perhaps matches TRBD1 (5 bases). CDR1 and CDR2 from the germline V gene are SGHTA and FQGTGA. Trimming stripped 4 bases from V and 0 bases from J, with 9 bases between. This CDR3 comprises 14 residues. CDR3 bases: TGTGCCAGCAGCTCCGAGACAGACCAAGAGACCCAGTACTTC. Protein: CASSSETDQETQYF. Using reference TRBV7-3 and TRBJ2-5 for the parts outside the CDR3, the full variable domain is GAGVSQTPSNKVTEKGKYVELRCDPISGHTALYWYRQSLGQGPEFLIYFQGTGAADDSGLPNDRFFAVRPEGSVSTLKIQRTERGDSAVYLCASSSETDQETQYFGPGTRLLVL.

This sequence joins TRBV28 and TRBJ1-5; D may be TRBD1 (5 bases). Per the germline V gene, CDR1 is MDHEN and CDR2 is SYDVKM. Trimming shortened V by 5 bases and J by 1 base, and 15 bases separated the two germline ends. CDR3 length: 16 residues. The CDR3 region has the DNA TGTGCCAGCAGTCGCCTGAGAGGGGAGAGCAATCAGCCCCAGCATTTT. Its protein product is CASSRLRGESNQPQHF.

The chain couples TRBV7-2 to TRBJ2-2, with TRBD2 matching 10 bases. Unmatched junction bases numbered 16, after V lost 5 bases and J lost 4 bases. The CDR3 length is 19 residues. Germline CDR1 SGHTA, CDR2 FQGNSA. The CDR3 DNA follows: TGTGCCAGCAGCCCCGGTAGACTAGCGGGTTACGAAGTCACCGGGGAGCTGTTTTTT. Its protein product is CASSPGRLAGYEVTGELFF. The whole variable domain, remainder taken from reference TRBV7-2 and TRBJ2-2, is GAGVSQSPSNKVTEKGKDVELRCDPISGHTALYWYRQSLGQGLEFLIYFQGNSAPDKSGLPSDRFSAERTGGSVSTLTIQRTQQEDSAVYLCASSPGRLAGYEVTGELFFGEGSRLTVL.

This chain connects TRBV6-4 to TRBJ2-3; 10 bases match TRBD2. V shed 8 bases and J 4 bases; nucleotides not matched to a gene: 6. Germline V gives CDR1 MRHNA, CDR2 SNTAGT. The CDR3 sequence is 14 residues long. The CDR3 nucleotides read TGTGCCAGCTCCGAGCGGGAGGGGGCAGATACGCAGTATTTT. The encoded protein is CASSEREGADTQYF.

This clone was detected once. The rearrangement links TRBV7-9 to TRBJ1-1; TRBD1 aligns across 12 bases. The trim removed 6 bases at V and 7 bases at J, leaving 12 bases unmatched. This CDR3 has 16 residues. Germline values: CDR1 SEHNR, CDR2 FQNEAQ (reference sequence). The CDR3 DNA follows: TGTGCCAGCAGTCGCCGCCGGGACAGGGGGCAGAGTGAAGCTTTCTTT. It yields the protein CASSRRRDRGQSEAFF.

The rearrangement links TRBV19 to TRBJ2-7; 7 nucleotides agree with TRBD2. CDR3 length: 14 amino acids. CDR1 and CDR2 (germline): LNHDA, SQIVND (reference sequence). V lost 3 bases, J lost 6 bases, and 8 bases stayed unmatched. CDR3 sequence reads: CASSIRGSSVEQYF. The CDR3, as DNA: TGTGCCAGTAGTATTCGCGGGAGTTCTGTCGAGCAGTACTTC. The full variable domain, its missing parts supplied by reference TRBV19 and TRBJ2-7, is DGGITQSPKYLFRKEGQNVTLSCEQNLNHDAMYWYRQDPGQGLRLIYYSQIVNDFQKGDIAEGYSVSREKKESFPLTVTSAQKNPTAFYLCASSIRGSSVEQYFGPGTRLTVT.

The V call is TRBV11-2, the J call TRBJ2-3; 11 bases are shared with TRBD1. Germline assignment: CDR1 SGHAT and CDR2 FQNNGV. The junction had 6 bases not matched to a gene; V was cut back by 1 base and J by 3 bases. The CDR3 loop spans 17 amino acids. The DNA of the CDR3 is TGTGCCAGCAGCTTAGTGGTGGGACAGGGGGGGACAGATACGCAGTATTTT. This codes for CASSLVVGQGGTDTQYF. The whole variable domain, filled in from reference TRBV11-2 and TRBJ2-3, reads EAGVAQSPRYKIIEKRQSVAFWCNPISGHATLYWYQQILGQGPKLLIQFQNNGVVDDSQLPKDRFSAERLKGVDSTLKIQPAKLEDSAVYLCASSLVVGQGGTDTQYFGPGTRLTVL.

The CDR3 region is CASRTVNYGYTF. For the CDR3, the DNA is TGTGCCAGCAGAACAGTTAACTATGGCTACACCTTC. The rearrangement uses TRBV28 and TRBJ1-2; no reliable D call. This CDR3 is 12 amino acids long. Trimming left V 6 bases short and J 1 base short, with 6 bases between. From germline, CDR1 is MDHEN and CDR2 SYDVKM.

The chain couples TRBV28 to TRBJ1-4; D is unresolved. The CDR3 runs 16 residues. The V gene lost 5 bases and the J gene lost 7 bases, with 20 bases spanning the gap. Per the germline V gene, CDR1 is MDHEN and CDR2 is SYDVKM. The CDR3 DNA is TGTGCCAGCAGTCCCTCTCGAGGGAGGGCCCGTGAAAAACTGTTTTTT. It is translated as CASSPSRGRAREKLFF.

The J gene is TRBJ2-7, the V gene TRBV6-5; TRBD2 is a possible D gene (6 bases). CDR3 length equals 13 residues. CDR1 is MNHEY, CDR2 SVGAGI, per germline. Trimming cost V 6 bases and J 5 bases, with 14 bases left between them. CDR3 in amino acids: CASSKGTFHEQYF. Here the CDR3 DNA reads TGTGCCAGCAGCAAAGGGACTTTCCACGAGCAGTACTTC.